A single sample is the source of the 14 T cell receptor beta chains below, sequenced in a study of blood T cell repertoires in COVID-19. The data were produced by immunoSEQ multiplex PCR, yet TCRdb's version contains in-frame clones alone and is incomplete. The repertoire holds about 250,000 clones, 86% seen once, with 5% to 6% in the top ten. The sample consisted of peripheral blood. The receptors stem from a woman aged 80 or over with COVID-19, enrolled during active disease.

In this sample, this clone turned up a few times. The chain carries TRBV7-2 and TRBJ2-5; 10 bases line up with TRBD2. Trimming cost V 4 bases and J 2 bases; bases outside gene matches: 7. CDR3 length equals 16 residues. Germline CDR1 and CDR2: SGHTA and FQGNSA. For the CDR3, the DNA is TGTGCCAGCAGCTCAGAGCGGGGGGGCCGGCAAGAGACCCAGTACTTC. It specifies CASSSERGGRQETQYF.

The chain uses TRBV5-8 and TRBJ2-2, with D possibly TRBD2 on 5 matching bases. This CDR3 region has 16 residues. Germline-derived CDR1 and CDR2 are SGHTS and YDEGEE. Between the trimmed V and J ends, which lost 6 bases and 0 bases, there was a span of 15 bases. The DNA of the CDR3 is TGTGCCAGCATCCTATATCGGGGTACGAACACCGGGGAGCTGTTTTTT. Translating it yields CASILYRGTNTGELFF. Full variable domain (rest looked up from reference TRBV5-8 and TRBJ2-2): EAGVTQSPTHLIKTRGQQATLRCSPISGHTSVYWYQQALGLGLQFLLWYDEGEERNRGNFPPRFSGRQFPNYSSELNVNALELEDSALYLCASILYRGTNTGELFFGEGSRLTVL.

This chain uses TRBV7-9 with TRBJ1-2, with 9 nucleotides matching TRBD1. After removal of 5 bases from V and 5 bases from J, the junction contained 6 bases not matched to a gene. CDR3 length: 14 amino acids. Germline V gene data show CDR1 as SEHNR and CDR2 as FQNEAQ (reference sequence). This chain's CDR3 is CASSRGGTGYGYTF. The CDR3 DNA sequence: TGTGCCAGCAGCCGAGGGGGGACAGGGTATGGCTACACCTTC. Using reference TRBV7-9 and TRBJ1-2 for the parts outside the CDR3, the full variable domain is DTGVSQNPRHKITKRGQNVTFRCDPISEHNRLYWYRQTLGQGPEFLTYFQNEAQLEKSRLLSDRFSAERPKGSFSTLEIQRTEQGDSAMYLCASSRGGTGYGYTFGSGTRLTVV.

The chain is built from TRBV2 and TRBJ1-5, with D hard to call. Germline loops: CDR1 SNHLY, CDR2 FYNNEI. CDR3 size: 15 residues. V was clipped by 5 bases and J by 0 bases, with 11 bases between them. DNA for the CDR3: TGTGCCAGCAGTCGGTCAGGTATTAGCAATCAGCCCCAGCATTTT. Protein: CASSRSGISNQPQHF.

The CDR3 DNA is TGTGCCAGCAGGGAGCTCTCAGGGGGCAGGTCCTATAATTCACCCCTCCACTTT. Translating gives CASRELSGGRSYNSPLHF. The chain combines TRBV27 with TRBJ1-6; TRBD1 matches at 8 bases. The trim removed 6 bases at V and 1 base at J, leaving 11 bases unmatched. Germline V gene lookup returns CDR1 MNHEY and CDR2 SMNVEV (reference sequence). CDR3 size: 18 residues.

This rearrangement joins TRBV9 to TRBJ1-1; D perhaps matches TRBD1 (5 bases). The CDR3 is made up of 13 amino acids. V lost 4 bases to trimming and J lost 4 bases, with 11 bases between them. Germline V CDR1 and CDR2: SGDLS, YYNGEE. The CDR3 sequence is CASSNQGSTEAFF. The DNA for the CDR3 is TGTGCCAGCAGCAATCAGGGATCCACTGAAGCTTTCTTT.

This clone appeared a few times. The chain couples TRBV6-2 or TRBV6-3 to TRBJ1-5; 9 nucleotides agree with TRBD1. CDR1 MNHEY and CDR2 SVGEGT come from the germline V gene. V lost 0 bases, J lost 2 bases, and 5 bases stayed unmatched. CDR3 length: 17 amino acids. CDR3 sequence reads: CASSYSTGGFGNQPQHF. CDR3 DNA: TGTGCCAGCAGTTACTCGACAGGGGGGTTCGGCAATCAGCCCCAGCATTTT.

The chain carries TRBV27 and TRBJ1-6; 8 positions agree with TRBD1. This CDR3 spans 13 amino acids. Losses at the gene ends were 5 bases for V and 9 bases for J; bases not matched to a gene: 3. Per the germline V gene, CDR1 is MNHEY and CDR2 is SMNVEV (reference sequence). The CDR3 DNA sequence: TGTGCCAGCAGTGCGACAGGGGTTTCACCCCTCCACTTT. As protein: CASSATGVSPLHF.

This chain uses TRBV7-2 with TRBJ1-5; TRBD1 matches at 9 bases. Germline V gene sequence: CDR1 SGHTA, CDR2 FQGNSA. After removal of 1 base from V and 7 bases from J, the junction contained 5 bases not matched to a gene. The CDR3 loop spans 15 amino acids. The CDR3 is CASSLEGQGRQPQHF. CDR3 nucleotides: TGTGCCAGCAGCTTAGAGGGACAGGGTAGGCAGCCCCAGCATTTT.

The genes are TRBV7-2 and TRBJ1-5; D is undetermined. CDR3 length equals 16 residues. Trimming left V 1 base short and J 2 bases short, with 12 bases between. Germline-derived CDR1 and CDR2 are SGHTA and FQGNSA. CDR3 sequence (DNA): TGTGCCAGCAGCTTAGGGCCGGGATATGGCAATCAGCCCCAGCATTTT. Translation: CASSLGPGYGNQPQHF.

Turning to this clone: The conserved final phenylalanine or tryptophan is absent from the CDR3, which likely points to a read error. It is unclear where the CDR3 begins or ends on the DNA, so no DNA is shown, and the CDR3 is as TCRdb lists it. The rearrangement joins TRBV2 to TRBJ1-4; the table's D call, TRBD1, was not checked against the DNA. The CDR3 contains 16 residues when both ends are counted. The germline V gene encodes CDR1 SNHLY and CDR2 FYNNEI. This CDR3 reads CASSDRARGTEQGTFY.

This sequence joins TRBV14 and TRBJ2-7; 7 nucleotides line up with TRBD1. Germline V gene sequence: CDR1 SGHDN, CDR2 FVKESK. The CDR3 length is 14 residues. V gave up 1 base and J gave up 4 bases; unmatched junction bases: 4. This CDR3 is CASSQGTGGYEQYF. The CDR3 DNA reads TGTGCCAGCAGCCAAGGGACAGGTGGATACGAGCAGTACTTC.

This rearrangement joins TRBV6-5 to TRBJ1-2, with TRBD1 matching over 7 bases. The germline V gene has CDR1 MNHEY and CDR2 SVGAGI. Germline trimming cut 7 bases from V and 5 bases from J; bases unmatched to any gene: 7. The CDR3 totals 13 residues. The CDR3 region has the DNA TGTGCCAGCAAAGAACAGGGGAGGTATGGCTACACCTTC. Translation gives CASKEQGRYGYTF.

This clone is a singleton in its sample. The chain links TRBV5-1 to TRBJ2-1; 10 bases match TRBD1. J gave up 8 bases and V 7 bases, and 6 bases lay outside the gene matches. CDR1 and CDR2 from the germline V gene are SGHRS and YFSETQ. CDR3 size: 13 residues. The CDR3 spells CASQTGGSDEQFF. The CDR3 DNA follows: TGCGCCAGCCAGACAGGGGGCTCGGATGAGCAGTTCTTC.